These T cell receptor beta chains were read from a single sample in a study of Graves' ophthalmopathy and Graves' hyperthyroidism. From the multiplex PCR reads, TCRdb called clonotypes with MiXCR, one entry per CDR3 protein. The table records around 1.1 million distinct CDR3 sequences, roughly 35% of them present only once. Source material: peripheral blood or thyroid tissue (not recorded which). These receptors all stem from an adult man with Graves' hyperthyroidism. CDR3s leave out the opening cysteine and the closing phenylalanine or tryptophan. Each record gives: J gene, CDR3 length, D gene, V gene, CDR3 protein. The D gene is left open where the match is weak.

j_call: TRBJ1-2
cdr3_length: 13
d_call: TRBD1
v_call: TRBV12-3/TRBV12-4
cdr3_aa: ASSSPQGAFYGYT

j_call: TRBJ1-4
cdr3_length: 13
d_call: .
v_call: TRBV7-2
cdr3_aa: ASILPNTGNEKLF

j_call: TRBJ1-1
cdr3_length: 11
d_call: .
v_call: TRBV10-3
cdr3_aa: ASSVGRNTKAF

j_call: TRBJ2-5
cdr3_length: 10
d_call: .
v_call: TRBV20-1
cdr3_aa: SARWGGQTQY

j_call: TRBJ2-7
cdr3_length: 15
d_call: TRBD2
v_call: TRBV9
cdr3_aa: ADLALLAGGGNYEQY

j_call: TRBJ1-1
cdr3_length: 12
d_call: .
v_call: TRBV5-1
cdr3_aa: ASSPQVSWTEAF

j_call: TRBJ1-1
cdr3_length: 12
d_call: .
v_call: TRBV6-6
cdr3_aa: ASPRDTMNTEAF

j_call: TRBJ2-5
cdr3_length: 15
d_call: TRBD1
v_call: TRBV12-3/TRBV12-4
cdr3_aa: ASSLSPATGGLQTQY

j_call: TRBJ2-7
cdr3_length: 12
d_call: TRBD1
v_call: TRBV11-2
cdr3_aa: ASSLEDRPGEQY

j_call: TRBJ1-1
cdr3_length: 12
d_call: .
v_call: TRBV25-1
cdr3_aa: ASKKQGGATEAF

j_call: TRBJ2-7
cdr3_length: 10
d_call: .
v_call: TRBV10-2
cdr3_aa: ASSLLGHEQY

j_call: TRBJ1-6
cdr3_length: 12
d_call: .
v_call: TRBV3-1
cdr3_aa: ASSQGGDKSPLH

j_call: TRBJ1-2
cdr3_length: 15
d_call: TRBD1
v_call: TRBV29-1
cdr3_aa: SVGGGGSGQGNYGYT

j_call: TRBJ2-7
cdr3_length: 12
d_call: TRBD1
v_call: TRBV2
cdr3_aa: ASRGQDRGSEQY

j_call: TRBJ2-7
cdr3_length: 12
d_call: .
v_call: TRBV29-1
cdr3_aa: SVVDRRSSYEQY

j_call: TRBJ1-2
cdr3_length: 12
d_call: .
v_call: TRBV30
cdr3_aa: AWSATGTIYGYT

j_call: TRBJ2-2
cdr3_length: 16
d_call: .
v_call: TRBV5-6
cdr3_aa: ASSLAIRQGGLTGELF

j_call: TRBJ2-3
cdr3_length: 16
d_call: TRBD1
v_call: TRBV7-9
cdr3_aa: ASSLDPAGGRDTDTQY

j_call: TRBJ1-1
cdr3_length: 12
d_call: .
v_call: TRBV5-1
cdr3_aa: ASSTDTRSTEAF

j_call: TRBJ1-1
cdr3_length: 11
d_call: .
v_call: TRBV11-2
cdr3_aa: ASSLSYGTEAF